The next 27 T cell receptor beta chains were all read from a single sample in a study of OX40 agonist ivuxolimab in advanced cancers. Sequencing was performed with immunoSEQ multiplex PCR; in TCRdb, only in-frame clones are kept and a portion is missing. The sample yields about 73,000 clones, over 75% seen once. The specimen was CD4+ or CD8+ T cells sorted from blood, collected in a trial of the OX40 agonist ivuxolimab. The source is an adult with an advanced solid tumor such as melanoma, head and neck, liver or kidney cancer.

Of note for this clone: Other DNA sequences in this sample translate to the same CDR3. The chain has TRBV30 and TRBJ2-1, with unresolved D. The CDR3 runs to 15 residues. V shed 3 bases and J shed 4 bases, with 16 bases lying between them. Per the germline V gene, CDR1 is GTSNPN and CDR2 is SVGIG (reference sequence). The CDR3 nucleotides read TGTGCCTGGAGGGGGATGGGTCGGCCTTACAATGAGCAGTTCTTC. This codes for CAWRGMGRPYNEQFF.

The chain joins TRBV7-8 to TRBJ2-3, with 7 nucleotides matching TRBD2. Germline V gene sequence: CDR1 SGHVS, CDR2 FQNEAQ. Trimming at V came to 5 bases and at J to 4 bases, leaving 9 bases not matched to a gene. This CDR3 comprises 15 residues. CDR3 sequence reads: CASSPWTSDSDTQYF. The CDR3 nucleotides read TGTGCCAGCAGCCCTTGGACTAGTGATTCAGATACGCAGTATTTT.

The J gene is TRBJ1-2, the V gene TRBV7-2; D might be TRBD1 (5 bases). The CDR3 has 14 amino acids. The germline V gene encodes CDR1 SGHTA and CDR2 FQGNSA. V was clipped by 2 bases and J by 3 bases, with 10 bases between them. CDR3 protein: CASSLSGDHYGYTF. CDR3 DNA: TGTGCCAGCAGCTTATCTGGGGACCACTATGGCTACACCTTC.

V is TRBV19 and J is TRBJ1-5, with D maybe TRBD1 (5 bases). CDR3 length: 15 residues. The germline CDR1 and CDR2 sequences are LNHDA and SQIVND (reference sequence). Deletions cut 9 bases from V and 0 bases from J, with 15 bases between. Here the CDR3 reads CASRRQHYSNQPQHF. DNA of the CDR3: TGTGCCAGCCGGAGACAGCACTATAGCAATCAGCCCCAGCATTTT.

This rearrangement joins TRBV7-3 to TRBJ2-2, with D possibly TRBD1 on 6 matching bases. V gave up 5 bases and J gave up 5 bases, with 12 bases separating them. The germline V gene has CDR1 SGHTA and CDR2 FQGTGA. The CDR3 totals 14 residues. Here the CDR3 DNA reads TGTGCCAGCAGCCTTCAGGGGTGGACCGGGGAGCTGTTTTTT. Translating gives CASSLQGWTGELFF.

The rearrangement links TRBV7-2 to TRBJ2-3; no definite D call. From germline, CDR1 is SGHTA and CDR2 FQGNSA. V was clipped by 5 bases and J by 8 bases, with 20 bases between them. There are 15 residues in the CDR3. This CDR3 reads CASSVNWALPGTQYF. CDR3 DNA: TGTGCCAGCAGCGTCAACTGGGCCCTTCCGGGTACGCAGTATTTT.

The count of this clone is one. The rearrangement uses TRBV11-2 and TRBJ1-1, with D possibly being TRBD1 (6 bases). Trimming took off 1 base at V and 3 bases at J, with 9 bases between the two ends. The CDR3 consists of 14 residues. Germline CDR1 is SGHAT and CDR2 is FQNNGV. The DNA of the CDR3 is TGTGCCAGCAGCTTAGGGGGGGCTGACACTGAAGCTTTCTTT. Its protein is CASSLGGADTEAFF.

The chain combines TRBV6-5 with TRBJ1-1, with unresolved D. V was shortened by 2 bases and J by 8 bases, with 12 bases between the two germline ends. The germline CDR1 and CDR2 sequences are MNHEY and SVGAGI. The CDR3 has 13 residues. DNA for the CDR3: TGTGCCAGCAGTTACGACCCCACCAGCGAAGCTTTCTTT. Its translation: CASSYDPTSEAFF.

The chain joins TRBV25-1 to TRBJ1-4, with D hard to call. CDR3 length equals 15 residues. Germline V gene sequence: CDR1 MGHDK, CDR2 SYGVNS. Trimming pared 1 base from V and 11 bases from J, leaving 17 bases between. The CDR3, as DNA: TGTGCCAGCAGTGAATTCCTCCTCAAGGAAGCGAAACTGTTTTTT. The encoded protein is CASSEFLLKEAKLFF.

This chain links TRBV12-5 with TRBJ2-2, with D unresolved. This CDR3 has 14 residues. Germline V gene lookup returns CDR1 LGHNT and CDR2 FRNRAP. Trimming removed 0 bases from V and 3 bases from J, with 5 bases in between. CDR3 coding DNA: TGTGCTAGTGGTTTGGTCACAGACACCGGGGAGCTGTTTTTT. Encoded protein: CASGLVTDTGELFF.

The chain recombines TRBV28 with TRBJ2-7, with a possible D match to TRBD1 (5 bases). CDR3 length: 13 amino acids. Looked up from germline, CDR1 is MDHEN and CDR2 is SYDVKM. Trimming removed 8 bases at V and 4 bases at J, with 15 bases between. The CDR3 reads CASVRAAGYEQYF. CDR3 in DNA: TGTGCCAGCGTTAGGGCTGCAGGGTACGAGCAGTACTTC.

This chain connects TRBV11-2 to TRBJ2-3; D is possibly TRBD1 or TRBD2 (6 bases each). The CDR3 covers 18 residues. Per the germline V gene, CDR1 is SGHAT and CDR2 is FQNNGV. The V and J ends lost 6 bases and 2 bases respectively, with 24 bases between them. The CDR3 reads CASRERGAHSRFTDTQYF. The CDR3 DNA reads as TGTGCCAGCAGAGAGAGGGGGGCTCACTCTCGCTTCACAGATACGCAGTATTTT.

V gene TRBV9 combines with J gene TRBJ2-1; TRBD2 matches 8 bases. The length of the CDR3 is 18 residues. V shed 4 bases and J 1 base; nucleotides not matched to a gene: 13. Per germline, CDR1 SGDLS and CDR2 YYNGEE. As DNA, the CDR3 is TGTGCCAGCAGCTTCCGGCGTAGCGGGAAGGGGTCCTACAATGAGCAGTTCTTC. Translation: CASSFRRSGKGSYNEQFF.

There are a few counts of this clone. V gene TRBV27 combines with J gene TRBJ2-2; 13 bases are shared with TRBD2. Germline loops: CDR1 MNHEY, CDR2 SMNVEV (reference sequence). Trimming at V came to 2 bases and at J to 4 bases, leaving 7 bases not matched to a gene. The CDR3 spans 18 residues. This CDR3 is CASSLTSGRALGTGELFF. The CDR3, as DNA: TGTGCCAGCAGTTTAACTAGCGGGAGGGCCCTCGGCACCGGGGAGCTGTTTTTT.

This chain joins TRBV27 and TRBJ2-1, with 12 nucleotides matching TRBD2. CDR3 length equals 15 residues. Germline V gene lookup returns CDR1 MNHEY and CDR2 SMNVEV (reference sequence). Trimming at V came to 10 bases and at J to 2 bases, leaving 6 bases not matched to a gene. The CDR3 here is CATQRLAGAYNEQFF. The CDR3 DNA reads as TGTGCCACCCAGAGACTAGCGGGAGCCTACAATGAGCAGTTCTTC.

V and J are TRBV5-1 and TRBJ1-5, with D hard to call. V dropped 0 bases and J dropped 6 bases, with 4 bases sitting between them. This CDR3 has 12 amino acids. The germline V gene has CDR1 SGHRS and CDR2 YFSETQ. The CDR3 region is CASSLASQPQHF. CDR3 DNA: TGCGCCAGCAGCTTGGCCAGTCAGCCCCAGCATTTT.

The chain combines TRBV7-6 with TRBJ2-3, with 9 bases identical to TRBD1. Germline CDR1 reads SGHVS; CDR2 reads FNYEAQ. V dropped 3 bases and J dropped 6; count of bases not matched to a gene: 4. The CDR3 runs 14 residues. CDR3 amino acids: CASSFGQGWDTQYF. The CDR3 coding sequence is TGTGCCAGCAGCTTCGGACAGGGGTGGGATACGCAGTATTTT.

CDR3 amino acids: CSVGQTIDNEQFF. Here the CDR3 DNA reads TGCAGCGTCGGACAGACGATAGACAATGAGCAGTTCTTC. The chain combines TRBV29-1 with TRBJ2-1; tentatively, D is TRBD1 (6 bases). There are 13 residues in the CDR3. Trimming stripped 6 bases from V and 5 bases from J, with 14 bases between. The germline gives CDR1 SQVTM, CDR2 ANQGSEA.

The chain links TRBV7-3 to TRBJ2-6, with 12 bases identical to TRBD2. Germline V gene data show CDR1 as SGHTA and CDR2 as FQGTGA. The CDR3 spans 18 residues. The J segment lost 0 bases and the V segment lost 4 bases, leaving 4 bases of the junction unmatched. CDR3 in DNA: TGTGCCAGCAGCTCGCTAGCGGGAGGGTTCTCTGGGGCCAACGTCCTGACTTTC. Its protein product is CASSSLAGGFSGANVLTF.

The chain employs TRBV10-3 and TRBJ1-2; D gene uncertain. In germline, CDR1 is ENHRY, CDR2 SYGVKD. The CDR3 runs to 14 residues. Trimming took 0 bases from V and 4 from J, leaving 9 bases between them. The CDR3 spells CAISESGEFYGYTF. Written as DNA, the CDR3 is TGTGCCATCAGTGAGTCAGGCGAGTTCTATGGCTACACCTTC.

CDR3 DNA sequence: TGTGCCAGCTCACCCCTAGCGGGAGTAAGGATAAGCAATGAGCAGTTCTTC. Translated: CASSPLAGVRISNEQFF. This rearrangement joins TRBV18 to TRBJ2-1; 10 bases fit TRBD2. V trimming: 3 bases; J trimming: 6 bases; junction bases outside the gene matches: 11. The CDR3 runs to 17 residues. Germline V gene lookup returns CDR1 KGHSH and CDR2 LQKENI. The full variable domain, its missing parts supplied by reference TRBV18 and TRBJ2-1, is NAGVMQNPRHLVRRRGQEARLRCSPMKGHSHVYWYRQLPEEGLKFMVYLQKENIIDESGMPKERFSAEFPKEGPSILRIQQVVRGDSAAYFCASSPLAGVRISNEQFFGPGTRLTVL.

The chain has TRBV11-3 and TRBJ2-5; D is perhaps TRBD1 or TRBD2 (6 bases each). Germline V gene sequence: CDR1 SGHNT, CDR2 YENEEA. The CDR3 consists of 13 residues. V lost 2 bases and J 3 bases, leaving 7 bases between the germline ends. The CDR3 spells CASSLRGEETQYF. Here the CDR3 DNA reads TGTGCCAGCAGCTTAAGGGGGGAAGAGACCCAGTACTTC.

The chain links TRBV28 to TRBJ2-6; D is possibly TRBD1 (6 bases). Trimming shortened V by 4 bases and J by 0 bases, and 10 bases separated the two germline ends. Germline V gene data show CDR1 as MDHEN and CDR2 as SYDVKM. This CDR3 region has 16 residues. DNA for the CDR3: TGTGCCAGCAGTTCAGGACAGCTCTCTGGGGCCAACGTCCTGACTTTC. Residues: CASSSGQLSGANVLTF.

The chain is built from TRBV7-3 and TRBJ2-3; TRBD2 is a possible D gene (5 bases). The CDR3 length is 14 residues. Germline V lookup: CDR1 SGHTA, CDR2 FQGTGA. V was shortened by 5 bases and J by 2 bases, with 11 bases between the two germline ends. The DNA of the CDR3 is TGTGCCAGCAGCGAGCGGACGTCCACAGATACGCAGTATTTT. It is translated as CASSERTSTDTQYF.

This chain connects TRBV7-9 to TRBJ2-1, with 13 bases matching TRBD2. The CDR3 sequence is 14 residues long. Germline V lookup: CDR1 SEHNR, CDR2 FQNEAQ (reference sequence). The junction had 3 bases not matched to a gene; V was cut back by 5 bases and J by 8 bases. The CDR3 bases are TGTGCCAGCAGCGGAACTAGCGGGGGGGATGAGCAGTTCTTC. It specifies CASSGTSGGDEQFF.

This chain links TRBV4-3 with TRBJ2-4; TRBD1 matches at 7 bases. There are 17 residues in the CDR3. CDR1 is LGHNA, CDR2 YSLEER, per germline. V was clipped by 4 bases and J by 0 bases; unmatched bases: 9. The CDR3 protein is CASSLLTGALAKNIQYF. As DNA, the CDR3 is TGCGCCAGCAGCCTTCTTACAGGGGCTCTAGCCAAAAACATTCAGTACTTC.

V is TRBV7-8 and J is TRBJ1-4, with 7 bases matching TRBD1. CDR3 length: 14 amino acids. The V gene's germline CDR1 is SGHVS and CDR2 FQNEAQ. V shed 5 bases and J 7 bases; nucleotides not matched to a gene: 7. The CDR3 reads CASSPRQGSEKLFF. The CDR3 DNA follows: TGTGCCAGCAGCCCCCGACAGGGAAGTGAAAAACTGTTTTTT.